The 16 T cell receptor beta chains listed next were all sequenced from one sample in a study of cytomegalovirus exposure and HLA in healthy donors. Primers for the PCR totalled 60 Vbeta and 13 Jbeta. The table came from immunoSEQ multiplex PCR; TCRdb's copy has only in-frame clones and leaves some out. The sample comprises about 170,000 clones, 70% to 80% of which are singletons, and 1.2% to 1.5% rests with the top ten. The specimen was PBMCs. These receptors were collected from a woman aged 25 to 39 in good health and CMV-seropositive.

This CDR3 is CASSLERQTYNEQFF. The CDR3 region has the DNA TGTGCCAGCAGCTTAGAGCGGCAGACCTACAATGAGCAGTTCTTC. This chain links TRBV11-2 with TRBJ2-1; D is uncertain. Looked up from germline, CDR1 is SGHAT and CDR2 is FQNNGV. The V and J ends lost 0 bases and 2 bases respectively, with 8 bases between them. The CDR3 runs 15 residues.

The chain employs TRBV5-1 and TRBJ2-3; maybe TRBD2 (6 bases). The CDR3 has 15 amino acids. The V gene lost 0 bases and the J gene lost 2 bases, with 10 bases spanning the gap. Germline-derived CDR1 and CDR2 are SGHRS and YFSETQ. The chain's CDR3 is CASSLATSLTDTQYF. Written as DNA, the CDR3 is TGCGCCAGCAGCTTGGCCACTAGCCTCACAGATACGCAGTATTTT.

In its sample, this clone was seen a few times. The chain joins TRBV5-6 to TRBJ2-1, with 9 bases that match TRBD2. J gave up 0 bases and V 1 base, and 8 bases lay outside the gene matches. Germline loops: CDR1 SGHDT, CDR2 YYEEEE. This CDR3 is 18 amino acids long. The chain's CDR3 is CASSLRRSGSSSYNEQFF. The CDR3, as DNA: TGTGCCAGCAGCTTGCGGCGTAGCGGGAGTAGCTCCTACAATGAGCAGTTCTTC.

Here the CDR3 reads CASSLNGLDLEQYF. For the CDR3, the DNA is TGTGCCAGCAGTTTGAACGGTCTAGATTTGGAGCAGTACTTC. This chain joins TRBV27 and TRBJ2-7; D unclear. Germline CDR1 and CDR2: MNHEY and SMNVEV (reference sequence). Trimming left V 3 bases short and J 7 bases short, with 16 bases between. The CDR3 runs to 14 residues.

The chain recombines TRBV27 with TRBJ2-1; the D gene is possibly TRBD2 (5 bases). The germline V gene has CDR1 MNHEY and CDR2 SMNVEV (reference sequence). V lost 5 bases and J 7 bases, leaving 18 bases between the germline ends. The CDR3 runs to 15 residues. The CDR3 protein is CASSLSDALWNEQFF. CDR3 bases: TGTGCCAGCAGTCTTAGCGATGCCCTCTGGAATGAGCAGTTCTTC.

The CDR3 here is CASRLGSADTQYF. CDR3 coding DNA: TGTGCCAGCAGACTAGGGAGCGCAGATACGCAGTATTTT. V usage is TRBV5-8 and J usage is TRBJ2-3, with D perhaps TRBD2 (5 bases). Germline-derived CDR1 and CDR2 are SGHTS and YDEGEE. The CDR3 has 13 amino acids. The germline V and J ends were trimmed by 5 bases and 4 bases, with 11 bases remaining between them.

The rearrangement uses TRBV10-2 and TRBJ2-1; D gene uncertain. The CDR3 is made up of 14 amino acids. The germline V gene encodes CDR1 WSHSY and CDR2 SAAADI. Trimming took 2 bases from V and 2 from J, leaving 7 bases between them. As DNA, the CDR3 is TGCGCCAGCAGTGAGCAGGTACCCTACAATGAGCAGTTCTTC. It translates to CASSEQVPYNEQFF.

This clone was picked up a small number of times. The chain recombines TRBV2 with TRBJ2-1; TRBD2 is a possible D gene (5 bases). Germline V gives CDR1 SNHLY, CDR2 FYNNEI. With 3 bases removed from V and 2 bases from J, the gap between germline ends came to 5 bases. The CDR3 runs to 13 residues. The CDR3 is CASSERAYNEQFF. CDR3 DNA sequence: TGTGCCAGCAGTGAGAGGGCCTACAATGAGCAGTTCTTC.

DNA of the CDR3: TGTGCCAGTAGTATACGGGGGGGAGGGGACAATGAGCAGTTCTTC. This translates into CASSIRGGGDNEQFF. The gene calls are TRBV19 and TRBJ2-1; 8 bases match TRBD2. The CDR3 extends over 15 amino acids. Trimming removed 2 bases from V and 5 bases from J; junction bases left unmatched: 5. CDR1 and CDR2 (germline): LNHDA, SQIVND (reference sequence).

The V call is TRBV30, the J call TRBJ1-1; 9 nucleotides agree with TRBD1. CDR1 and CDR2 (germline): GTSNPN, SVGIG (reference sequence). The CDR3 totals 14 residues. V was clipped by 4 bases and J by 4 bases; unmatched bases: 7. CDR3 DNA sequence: TGTGCCTGGAAGCGGACAGGGGTGGGCACTGAAGCTTTCTTT. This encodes CAWKRTGVGTEAFF.

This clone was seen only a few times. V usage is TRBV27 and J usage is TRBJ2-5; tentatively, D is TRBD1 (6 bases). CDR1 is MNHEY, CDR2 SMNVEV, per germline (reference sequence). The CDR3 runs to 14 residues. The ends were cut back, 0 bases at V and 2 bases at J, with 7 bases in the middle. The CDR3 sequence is CASSLSQGQETQYF. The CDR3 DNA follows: TGTGCCAGCAGTTTATCGCAGGGGCAAGAGACCCAGTACTTC.

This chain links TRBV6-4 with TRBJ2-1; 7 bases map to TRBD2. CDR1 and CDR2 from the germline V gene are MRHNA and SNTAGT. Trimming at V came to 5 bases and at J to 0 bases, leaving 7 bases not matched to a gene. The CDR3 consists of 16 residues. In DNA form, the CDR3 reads TGTGCCAGCAGTCAAAGCGGGGTGAGCTCCTACAATGAGCAGTTCTTC. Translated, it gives CASSQSGVSSYNEQFF.

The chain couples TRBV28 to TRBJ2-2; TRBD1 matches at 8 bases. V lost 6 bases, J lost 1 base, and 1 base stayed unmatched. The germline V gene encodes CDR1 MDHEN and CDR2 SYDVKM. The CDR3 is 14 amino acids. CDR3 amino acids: CASRTGVNTGELFF. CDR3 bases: TGTGCCAGCAGGACAGGGGTGAACACCGGGGAGCTGTTTTTT.

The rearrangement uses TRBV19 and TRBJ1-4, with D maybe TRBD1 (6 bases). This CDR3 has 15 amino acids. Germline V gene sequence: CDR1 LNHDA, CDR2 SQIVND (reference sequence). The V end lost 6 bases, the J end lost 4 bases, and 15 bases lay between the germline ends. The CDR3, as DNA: TGTGCCAGTAGCCCCAAGGGGGTGGATAATGAAAAACTGTTTTTT. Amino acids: CASSPKGVDNEKLFF.

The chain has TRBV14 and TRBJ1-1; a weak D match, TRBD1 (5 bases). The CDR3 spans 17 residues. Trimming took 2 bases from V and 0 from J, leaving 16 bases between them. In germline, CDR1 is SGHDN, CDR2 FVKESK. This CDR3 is CASSQLTALPMNTEAFF. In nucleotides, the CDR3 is TGTGCCAGCAGCCAATTGACAGCCTTGCCTATGAACACTGAAGCTTTCTTT.

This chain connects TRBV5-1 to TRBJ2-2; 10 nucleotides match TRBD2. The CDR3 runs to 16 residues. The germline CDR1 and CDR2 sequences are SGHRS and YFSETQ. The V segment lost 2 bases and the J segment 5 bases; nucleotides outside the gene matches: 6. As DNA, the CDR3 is TGCGCCAGCAGCTTCGAAGCGGGAGGGTATACCGGGGAGCTGTTTTTT. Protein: CASSFEAGGYTGELFF.